These 3 T cell receptor beta chains originate from one sample sequenced in a study of blood T cell repertoires in COVID-19. Clones were sequenced by immunoSEQ multiplex PCR, and TCRdb holds only the in-frame ones, with some missing. This sample carries tens of thousands of clones, 88% of them seen once, and the ten largest clones take approximately 7.3%. The material sequenced was peripheral blood. These TCRs come from a man between 65 and 79 years old with acute or convalescent COVID-19.

V is TRBV3-1 (or the pseudogene TRBV3-2) and J is TRBJ2-1, with a possible D match to TRBD2 (5 bases). The ends were cut back, 6 bases at V and 6 bases at J, with 21 bases in the middle. The length of the CDR3 is 16 residues. CDR1 is LGHDT, CDR2 YNNKEL, per germline (reference sequence). The CDR3 protein is CASSSPLVARFNEQFF. CDR3 nucleotides: TGTGCCAGCAGTTCCCCTTTAGTAGCGAGGTTCAATGAGCAGTTCTTC.

This sequence joins TRBV6-5 and TRBJ2-1; a possible D gene is TRBD1 (6 bases). Trimming left V 0 bases short and J 9 bases short, with 12 bases between. The germline gives CDR1 MNHEY, CDR2 SVGAGI. This CDR3 region has 14 residues. CDR3 loop: CASSYSMARGEQFF. CDR3 DNA sequence: TGTGCCAGCAGTTACTCGATGGCCAGGGGTGAGCAGTTCTTC.

The genes are TRBV27 and TRBJ1-3, with D uncertain. Trimming cost V 9 bases and J 0 bases, with 15 bases left between them. Germline values: CDR1 MNHEY, CDR2 SMNVEV (reference sequence). This CDR3 is built from 15 residues. CDR3 residues: CARAGEGDSGNTIYF. The CDR3 DNA reads TGTGCCAGGGCAGGCGAAGGCGACTCTGGAAACACCATATATTTT.